This T cell receptor beta chain was sequenced during a study of T-cell reconstitution after alpha-beta-depleted transplantation in children. Study conclusions and caveats: Fresh T-cell production supplied most of the T-cell counts and diversity seen one year after transplant.

Remarks on this clonotype: Its target is not known.

Molecular barcoding with unique molecular identifiers was used for the TCRbeta library. TCRdb re-called the PCR reads with MiXCR, one entry per CDR3 protein. The table lists 700,000 to 950,000 distinct CDR3 sequences, roughly 15% of them singletons. This sample comprised PBMCs, mostly from graft donor cells, obtained 360 days after TCRalphabeta/CD19-depleted stem cell transplant. The sequence derives from a male patient between 5 and 17 years old who had a stem cell transplant for acute lymphoblastic leukemia, so the T cells may come from the graft donor.

The CDR3 DNA sequence: TGTGCCAGCAGCATCGGACTAGCACACGAGCAGTACTTC. Its translation is CASSIGLAHEQYF. The V gene is TRBV5-6, the J gene TRBJ2-7; the match to TRBD2 covers 8 bases. Germline-derived CDR1 and CDR2 are SGHDT and YYEEEE. The CDR3 runs to 13 residues. V shed 4 bases, J shed 5 bases, and the junction held 5 bases outside the gene matches.